What follows describes a single T cell receptor beta chain. This clone was recorded once. Its antigen specificity is not known. No clone much larger than this one lies a single base away; base qualities are absent. Using the deep immunoSEQ assay, TCR CDR3 regions were amplified from genomic DNA by multiplex PCR. Extracted genomic DNA from each cell subset was distributed evenly across all wells of several immunoSEQ 96-well plates, and each plate was treated as a replicate. For sorted subsets, around 0.2 ug of genomic DNA, equivalent to some 30,000 T cell genomes, went into each replicate PCR. Purified libraries were measured with a Qubit 3.0 fluorometer, size-checked on a Bioanalyzer 2100, and measured again with the KAPA Library Quantification kit. Every immunoSEQ 96-well plate was sequenced on a separate single-read 150-cycle Illumina NextSeq 550 flow cell. The authors' pipeline ran thus. Because only junctional sequences without quality scores were contained in the immunoSEQ output, filtering matching that applied to full-length reads could not be performed. To assign V/J genes and CDR3, sequences were annotated using PyIR, a Python wrapper for IgBLAST v1.9, with IMGT germline references. Any read was removed if the V/J assignment was weak (E-value above 1e-6), the CDR3 was missing, or the read contained stop codons, out-of-frame junctions, or ambiguous translated residues. V3J clonotypes were defined as sequences sharing the same inferred V gene, J gene, and CDR3 amino acid sequence. Percentage overlap between repertoires was calculated by dividing the number of shared unique clonotypes by the size of the smaller repertoire. RTK rarefaction, the Chao1 estimator, and Recon v2.1 estimates of unobserved clonotypes were used to assess repertoire richness. Generation probabilities for all TCRbeta clonotypes obtained by the gDNA method from a handful of donors were computed using OLGA. In TCRdb, the immuneACCESS table is reduced to in-frame sequences with V and J assigned. These tables do not hold every clone; where another copy was compared, an unresolved V gene accounts for under half, and the others remain unexplained. V and J calls and clone size are given by that table; D and trimming were obtained from the DNA. The sample yields about 2.2 million clones; just over 90% were counted once. Together, the top ten hold over 1.5% of the sample.

After removal of 5 bases from V and 2 bases from J, the junction retains 9 bases not matched to a gene. The CDR3 goes from the cysteine to the phenylalanine over 15 residues. Only CDR3 DNA remains: 45 bases, in frame from the first base. The germline V gene provides CDR1 MNHNS and CDR2 SASEGT. CD8 naive samples were obtained by positive selection for CCR7 among CD45RO-negative cells, yielding a CD45RA+CCR7+ population from which TemRA cells were excluded. Healthy HIV-negative adults with no recently reported acute infections or vaccinations were included as donors. Every donor was a Caucasian adult living in Nashville, Tennessee, USA. After blood collection by leukapheresis, PBMCs were isolated using Ficoll-Histopaque density gradient centrifugation and then cryopreserved in the vapor phase of liquid nitrogen. Purity and quantity of every magnetically sorted T cell population were checked by analytical flow cytometry. From each sorted fraction, genomic DNA was isolated and quantified by UV absorbance on a Nanodrop 2000c.

This record comes from a study of shared clonotypes between healthy human individuals (dated by TCRdb to about 2020). A note on the overall study: The cohort comprised a couple of women and a few men aged 18 to 49 years. For each donor, CD4 naive and CD4 memory were each given three plates, CD8 naive was given two plates, and CD8 memory was given one plate. The study deeply sequenced blood TCR repertoires of about 5 healthy adults to estimate repertoire size and the extent of clonotype sharing between individuals. To increase sequencing depth and limit assay-specific biases, different laboratories used diverse techniques to prepare libraries and sequence TCR repertoires. Between about 0.8 and 9.5 billion PBMCs per donor were obtained by leukapheresis.

The research as a whole found: Larger estimated clonotype richness was generally found for naive subsets than for memory subsets. When four donors were compared, the shared fraction of clonotypes was about 5% for naive CD4, roughly 3.3% for naive CD8, roughly 2.3% for memory CD4, and 0.35% to 0.4% for memory CD8. Sampling was limited to blood, and TCR repertoires in tissue likely differ from TCR repertoires in blood. Even with the large sequencing depth, rarefaction of the sorted-subset datasets indicated that sequencing was incomplete. Pairwise subsampling indicated that sequencing depth was expected to affect the degree of clonotype sharing among donors. Compared with non-shared clonotypes, the clonotypes found in all four sorted-subset donors had higher generation probabilities. Because the study included a small number of donors, the genetic and exposure-history diversity represented was limited.

Input material: naive CD8+ T cells from PBMCs. This specimen's cell subset or site label, interpreted: CD45RA+CCR7+. The V gene is TRBV6-1 and the J gene is TRBJ2-7, and TRBD1 matches 7 of the central bases. The sequence derives from a man aged 18 to 30 in good health. Some clones in this sample may be carry-over from other donors' samples. The CDR3 has the sequence CASSPSRDSTYEQYF. The DNA sequence follows: TGTGCCAGCAGTCCTAGCCGGGACAGCACCTACGAGCAGTACTTC.